The TCR beta chain under discussion was sequenced for a study of early T cells in non-severe SARS-CoV-2 infection (dated by TCRdb to the early 2020s). Study-wide context: Because TCR sequencing was done on bulk RNA from unsorted whole blood, the alpha and beta chains could not be paired. The study at large found these results: VDJdb matching was skewed toward anti-spike CD8 responses, so virus-specific expansions were likely underestimated and private and CD4 specificities were missed.

This clonotype has a count of ten or more. Its target antigen remains unknown. Per-nucleotide qualities are absent, and no much larger clonotype sits a single base away. This was a case-control study nested in a cohort of healthcare workers in London, UK, who had nasopharyngeal swab PCR tests and blood samples taken every week. Healthcare workers were enrolled in the week of the UK lockdown, from 23 to 31 March 2020, and were followed every week for up to roughly 15 weeks. The method was 5' RACE. The instrument was a NextSeq 500. Unique molecular identifiers were attached to individual cDNA molecules in the TCR library protocol so that sequencing error and PCR bias could be corrected. Sequencing covered both TCR alpha and beta chains, and within each sample the abundances of alpha and beta sequences were tightly co-correlated. In the paper's pipeline: Decombinator V4 was used to perform V gene, J gene and CDR3 annotation of TCR sequences. Expanded TCRs were defined as changing significantly between any two time points under a Poisson model with p below 0.0001. TCR abundances were normalised to the total number of TCRs sequenced per sample and expressed as counts per million. MAIT TCRs were defined by TRAV1-2 paired with TRAJ12, TRAJ20 or TRAJ33, and iNKT TCRs by TRAV10 paired with TRAJ18. VDJdb, accessed 1 November 2021, was searched for CMV, EBV and SARS-CoV-2 annotated TCRs, with TCRs annotated for multiple antigens excluded. In-frame beta chains were kept once TCRdb had trimmed the public reads at Q25 with fastp and called clones with MiXCR. A single entry per CDR3 protein holds the most common genes and DNA from its merged rows. TCRdb's processing, not the authors', yielded these V and J calls. This sample holds 75,000 to 80,000 distinct CDR3 sequences; roughly 9.4% were observed only once. The top ten hold 4.5% to 5% of the sample.

Germline trimming amounts to 1 base on V and 0 bases on J, with 13 as the count of junction bases outside the gene matches. The CDR3 starts with the cysteine, ends with the phenylalanine, and has 19 residues. This entry keeps only the CDR3 DNA: 57 bases, framed from base 1. Via the germline V gene (reference sequence), CDR1 is MNHEY and CDR2 SMNVEV. Specimen: whole blood. The clonotype was recovered from an adult who was a healthcare worker with PCR-confirmed SARS-CoV-2 infection or an uninfected control (not recorded which). Rearrangement joined TRBV27 to TRBJ2-3; the junction holds 7 bases that match TRBD1. The CDR3 region: CASSLWGWRDRASTDTQYF. The DNA reads TGTGCCAGCAGTTTATGGGGGTGGCGAGACAGGGCTAGCACAGATACGCAGTATTTT.